This T cell receptor beta chain appears in the sequencing data of a study of human T cells and chemical hapten exposure. Time point in this sample: healthy volunteer bleed at 2 weeks. Unfractionated whole blood was the source from which total RNA was extracted. Individual cDNA molecules each carried unique molecular identifiers attached by the library. MiXCR was run by TCRdb on the RACE reads, yielding one entry per CDR3 protein. The sample lists roughly 120,000 distinct CDR3 sequences; 8.5% to 9.5% were seen once. Study-level results: Sensitization with DPC brought no change to TCRs above 1 in 1000 in frequency.

There are a few counts of this clonotype. Its antigen remains unidentified. The TCR originated in a male donor in good health. Some clones in this sample may be carry-over from other donors' samples. Material: whole blood.

In DNA form, the CDR3 reads TGTGCCAGCAGTCCGAACCTTCAAGAGGAGACCCAGTACTTC. Amino acid sequence: CASSPNLQEETQYF. The chain has TRBV6-2 or TRBV6-3 and TRBJ2-5; D call uncertain. V lost 5 bases and J 5 bases, leaving 15 bases between the germline ends. CDR1 and CDR2 from the germline V gene are MNHEY and SVGEGT. The CDR3 spans 14 residues.